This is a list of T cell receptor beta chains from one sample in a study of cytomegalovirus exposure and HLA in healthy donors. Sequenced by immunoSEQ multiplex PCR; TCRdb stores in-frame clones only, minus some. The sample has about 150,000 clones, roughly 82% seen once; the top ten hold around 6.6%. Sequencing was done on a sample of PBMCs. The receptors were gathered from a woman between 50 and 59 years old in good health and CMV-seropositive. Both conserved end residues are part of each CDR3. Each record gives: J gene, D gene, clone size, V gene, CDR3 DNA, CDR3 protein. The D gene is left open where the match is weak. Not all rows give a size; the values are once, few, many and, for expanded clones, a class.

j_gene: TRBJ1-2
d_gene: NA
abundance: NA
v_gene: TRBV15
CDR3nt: TGTGCCACCAGCAGAGATTTGCAGGGTAACTATGGCTACACCTTC
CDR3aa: CATSRDLQGNYGYTF

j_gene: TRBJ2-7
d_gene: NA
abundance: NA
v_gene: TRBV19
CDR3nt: TGTGCCAGTAGTATAAGTAGGACCTTCTCGGGAGAGCAGTACTTC
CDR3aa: CASSISRTFSGEQYF

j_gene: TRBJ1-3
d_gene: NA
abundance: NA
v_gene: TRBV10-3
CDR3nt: TGTGCCATCATGGGAGTCTCTGGAAACACCATATATTTT
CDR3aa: CAIMGVSGNTIYF

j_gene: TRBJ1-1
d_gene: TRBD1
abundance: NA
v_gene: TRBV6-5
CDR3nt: TGTGCCAGCGGACCGGGGGCAGGGGGCACTGAAGCTTTCTTT
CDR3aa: CASGPGAGGTEAFF

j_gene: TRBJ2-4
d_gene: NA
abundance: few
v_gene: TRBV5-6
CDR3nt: TGTGCCAGCAGCATACGGACATCGGACATTCAGTACTTC
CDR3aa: CASSIRTSDIQYF

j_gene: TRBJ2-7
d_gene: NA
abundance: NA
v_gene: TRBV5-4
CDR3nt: TGTGCCAGCAGCAGAGAAGAGACACATAACTCCTACGAGCAGTACTTC
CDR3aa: CASSREETHNSYEQYF

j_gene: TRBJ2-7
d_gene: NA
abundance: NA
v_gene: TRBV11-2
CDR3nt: TGTGCCAGCAGCTTACCGTCCTACGAGCAGTACTTC
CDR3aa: CASSLPSYEQYF

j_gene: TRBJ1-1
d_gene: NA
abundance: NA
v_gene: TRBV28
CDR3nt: TGTGCCAGCAGTTTTAGCCGGACGGGTAGCGGGGAAGCTTTCTTT
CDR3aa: CASSFSRTGSGEAFF

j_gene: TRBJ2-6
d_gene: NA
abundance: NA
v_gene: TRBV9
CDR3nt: TGTGCCAGCAGCAAGGGGGCTGGGGCCAACGTCCTGACTTTC
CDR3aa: CASSKGAGANVLTF

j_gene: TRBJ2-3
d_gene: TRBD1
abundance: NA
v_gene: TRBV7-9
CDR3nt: TGTGCCAGCAGGACAGGGAGTACAGATACGCAGTATTTT
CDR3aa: CASRTGSTDTQYF

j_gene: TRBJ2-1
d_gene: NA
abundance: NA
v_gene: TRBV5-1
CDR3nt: TGCGCCAGCAGCCCCCGGATCAAGTCCCTTAGCGAATCGCCGCAAAATGAGCAGTTCTTC
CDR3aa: CASSPRIKSLSESPQNEQFF

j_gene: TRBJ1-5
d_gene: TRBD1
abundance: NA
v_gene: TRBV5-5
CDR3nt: TGTGCCAGCAGCCTGACAGGGTTTTCTCAGCCCCAGCATTTT
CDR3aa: CASSLTGFSQPQHF

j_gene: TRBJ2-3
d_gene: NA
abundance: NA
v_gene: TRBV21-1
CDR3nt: TGTGCCAGCAGCAGCGTTAGCGGGAGATCCGATACGCAGTATTTT
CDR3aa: CASSSVSGRSDTQYF

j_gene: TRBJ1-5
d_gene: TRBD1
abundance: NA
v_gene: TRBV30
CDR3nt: TGTGCCCAGGGGGCAGGCCTCGGGGGTAGCAATCAGCCCCAGCATTTT
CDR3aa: CAQGAGLGGSNQPQHF

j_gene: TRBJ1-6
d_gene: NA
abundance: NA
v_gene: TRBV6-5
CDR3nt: TGTGCCAGCAGTCTTAATAATTATTCACCCCTCCACTTT
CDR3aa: CASSLNNYSPLHF

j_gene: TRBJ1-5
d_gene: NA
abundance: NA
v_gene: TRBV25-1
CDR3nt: TGTGCCAGCAGTGAGGGGGGATGGCCCCAGCATTTT
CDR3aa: CASSEGGWPQHF

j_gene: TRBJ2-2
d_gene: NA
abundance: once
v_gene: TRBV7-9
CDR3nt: TGTTCCAGCAGCTTACTCACCGGGGAGCTGTTTTTT
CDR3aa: CSSSLLTGELFF

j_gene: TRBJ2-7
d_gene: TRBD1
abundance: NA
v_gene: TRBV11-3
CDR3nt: TGTGCCAGCAGCTCCCGGACAGGATACGAGCAGTACTTC
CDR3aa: CASSSRTGYEQYF

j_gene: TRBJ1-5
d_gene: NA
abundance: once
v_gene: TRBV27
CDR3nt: TGTGCCAGCAGTTTAGACGGGGTTTCCAGCAATCAGCCCCAGCATTTT
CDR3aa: CASSLDGVSSNQPQHF

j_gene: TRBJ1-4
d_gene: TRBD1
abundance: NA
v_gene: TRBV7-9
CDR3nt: TGTGCCAGCAGCTTAGGAACAGGGGCTGAAAAACTGTTTTTT
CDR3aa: CASSLGTGAEKLFF

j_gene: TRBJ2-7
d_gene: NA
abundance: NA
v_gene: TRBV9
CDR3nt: TGTGCCAGCAGCGTAGGCCTAGAGAATGGCGAGCAGTACTTC
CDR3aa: CASSVGLENGEQYF

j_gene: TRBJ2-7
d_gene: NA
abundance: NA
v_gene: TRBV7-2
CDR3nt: TGTGCCAGCAGCTTGGCTCCGGGGGGCCAGGGAGAGCAGTACTTC
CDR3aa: CASSLAPGGQGEQYF

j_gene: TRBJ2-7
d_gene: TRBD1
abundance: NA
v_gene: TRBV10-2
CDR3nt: TGCGCCAGCTCAACCTCCGGGACAGGGGTCTACGAGCAGTACTTC
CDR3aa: CASSTSGTGVYEQYF

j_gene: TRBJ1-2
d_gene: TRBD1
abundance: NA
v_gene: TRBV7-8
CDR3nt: TGTGCCAGCAGCTTAGAGGCGGGACAGTCTGGCTATGGCTACACCTTC
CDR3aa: CASSLEAGQSGYGYTF

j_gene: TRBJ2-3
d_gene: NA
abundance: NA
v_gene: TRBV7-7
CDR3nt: TGTGCCAGCAGCCAGGGGGGCGCAGATACGCAGTATTTT
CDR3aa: CASSQGGADTQYF

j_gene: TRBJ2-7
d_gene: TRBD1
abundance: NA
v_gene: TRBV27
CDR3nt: TGTGCCAGCAGTTCGCGACAGGGGAGGTCCTACGAGCAGTACTTC
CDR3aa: CASSSRQGRSYEQYF

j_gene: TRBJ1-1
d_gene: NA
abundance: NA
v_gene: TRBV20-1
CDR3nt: TGCAGTGCTACCGGTAACACTGAAGCTTTCTTT
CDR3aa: CSATGNTEAFF

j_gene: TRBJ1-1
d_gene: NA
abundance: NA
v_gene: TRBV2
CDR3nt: TGTGCCAGCAGTGCCAGTGCCCCTGAAGCTTTCTTT
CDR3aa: CASSASAPEAFF

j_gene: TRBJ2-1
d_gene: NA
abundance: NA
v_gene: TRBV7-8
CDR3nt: TGTGCCAGCAGCTTAGATCCAGCGGAGTATGAGCAGTTCTTC
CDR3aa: CASSLDPAEYEQFF

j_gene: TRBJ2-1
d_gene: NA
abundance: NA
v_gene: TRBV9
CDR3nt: TGTGCCAGCAGCGCCCCAGGGGCGTACAATGAGCAGTTCTTC
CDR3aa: CASSAPGAYNEQFF

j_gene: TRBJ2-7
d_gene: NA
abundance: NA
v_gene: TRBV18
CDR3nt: TGTGCCAGCTCACCGCAGGGAACCTCCTACGAGCAGTACTTC
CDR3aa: CASSPQGTSYEQYF

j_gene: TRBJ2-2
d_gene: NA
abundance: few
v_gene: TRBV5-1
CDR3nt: TGCGCCAGCAAACCCCTCCCCGGGATGATCTCGGAAGGGGAGCTGTTTTTT
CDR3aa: CASKPLPGMISEGELFF

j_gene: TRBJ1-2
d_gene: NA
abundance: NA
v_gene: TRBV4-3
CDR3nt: TGCGCCAGCAGCCAAGATCTTGCGCGGGGGGCTAACTATGGCTACACCTTC
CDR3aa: CASSQDLARGANYGYTF

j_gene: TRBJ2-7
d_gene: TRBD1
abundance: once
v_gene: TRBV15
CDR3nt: TGTGCCACCAGGGGTGGGCAGGGGGTGAGAGAGCAGTACTTC
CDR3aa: CATRGGQGVREQYF

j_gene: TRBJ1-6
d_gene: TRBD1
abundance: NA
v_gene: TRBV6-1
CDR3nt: TGTGCCAGCAGTGAAAGCCACAGGGGGATTTCACCCCTCCACTTT
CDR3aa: CASSESHRGISPLHF

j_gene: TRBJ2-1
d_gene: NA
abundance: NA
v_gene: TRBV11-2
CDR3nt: TGTGCCAGCTCTACGGCCTACAATGAGCAGTTCTTC
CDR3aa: CASSTAYNEQFF

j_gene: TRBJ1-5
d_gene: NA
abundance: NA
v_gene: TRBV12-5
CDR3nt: TGTGCTGGGCCCCGGACAGCCCTCAATCAGCCCCAGCATTTT
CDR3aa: CAGPRTALNQPQHF

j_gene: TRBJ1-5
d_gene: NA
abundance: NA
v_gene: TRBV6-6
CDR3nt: TGTGCCAGCAGATATGAGGGCAATCAGCCCCAGCATTTT
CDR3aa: CASRYEGNQPQHF

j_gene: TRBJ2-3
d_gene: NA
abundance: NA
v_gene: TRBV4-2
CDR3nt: TGTGCCAGCAGCCCTACGACAGCGCCCGAGCGGGCGCAGTATTTT
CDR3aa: CASSPTTAPERAQYF

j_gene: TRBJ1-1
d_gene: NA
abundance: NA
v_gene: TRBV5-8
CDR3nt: TGTGCCAGCAGAGAGAGGTTAGGGGGGGCAATCACTGAAGCTTTCTTT
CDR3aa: CASRERLGGAITEAFF

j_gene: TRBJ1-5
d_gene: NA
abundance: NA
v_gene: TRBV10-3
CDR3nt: TGTGCCATCAGTAATGGGGGGGAAAGCAATCAGCCCCAGCATTTT
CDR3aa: CAISNGGESNQPQHF

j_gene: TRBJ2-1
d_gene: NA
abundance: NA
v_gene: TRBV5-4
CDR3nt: TGTGCCAGCAGCTTGGGCCAGGGCGGTTCCTACAATGAGCAGTTCTTC
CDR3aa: CASSLGQGGSYNEQFF